The 17 T cell receptor beta chains below come from one sample, sequenced in a study of blood T cells in healthy people across ages. Primers used in a second PCR of about 7 to 12 cycles were a sample-barcoded 5' primer and a J-beta primer mix. TCRdb analysed the 5' RACE reads with MiXCR anew, one entry per CDR3 protein. The data show about 970,000 distinct CDR3 sequences, roughly 47% seen once. Sample: blood. These receptors were collected from a woman aged 55 to 70 in good health.

This clonotype occurred once. The chain couples TRBV28 to TRBJ2-7; maybe TRBD1 (6 bases). CDR3 length: 14 residues. In germline, CDR1 is MDHEN, CDR2 SYDVKM. Trimming took 4 bases from V and 3 from J, leaving 13 bases between them. The CDR3, as DNA: TGTGCCAGCAGTTCTACAGGGAGCCTCTACGAGCAGTACTTC. This translates into CASSSTGSLYEQYF.

The rearrangement joins TRBV12-3 or TRBV12-4 to TRBJ2-7; D call uncertain. CDR3 size: 14 residues. V lost 8 bases, J lost 2 bases, and 16 bases lay in between. DNA for the CDR3: TGTGCCAGCGGTCCGACATTCTCCCCCTACGAGCAGTACTTC. This translates into CASGPTFSPYEQYF.

This clonotype was recorded many times. The rearrangement joins TRBV4-3 to TRBJ2-5; D gene ambiguous. Trimming took off 0 bases at V and 11 bases at J, with 10 bases between the two ends. The CDR3 is made up of 12 amino acids. Germline CDR1 is LGHNA and CDR2 is YSLEER. CDR3 sequence: CASSQDRELQYF. The CDR3 DNA reads as TGCGCCAGCAGCCAAGATCGAGAACTGCAGTACTTC.

This clonotype was detected a few times. J is TRBJ2-7 and V is TRBV7-6, with unresolved D. The CDR3 runs to 18 residues. V dropped 0 bases and J dropped 0 bases, with 18 bases sitting between them. Germline values: CDR1 SGHVS, CDR2 FNYEAQ. This chain's CDR3 is CASSLALPGQTISYEQYF. The DNA for the CDR3 is TGTGCCAGCAGCTTAGCACTACCGGGCCAAACGATCTCCTACGAGCAGTACTTC.

V and J are TRBV27 and TRBJ2-6; D call uncertain. Germline CDR1 MNHEY, CDR2 SMNVEV (reference sequence). The length of the CDR3 is 15 residues. V was cut by 3 bases and J by 4 bases, with 10 bases left in between. CDR3 in DNA: TGTGCCAGCAGTTTCCTCCTTGGGGGGGCCAACGTCCTGACTTTC. As protein: CASSFLLGGANVLTF.

This chain connects TRBV10-3 to TRBJ2-1; D is unclear. Germline values: CDR1 ENHRY, CDR2 SYGVKD. V was pared by 3 bases and J by 6 bases, with 12 bases between. CDR3 size: 14 residues. The CDR3 region is CAISDQDVSNEQFF. CDR3 nucleotide sequence: TGTGCCATCAGTGACCAGGATGTAAGCAATGAGCAGTTCTTC.

J is TRBJ2-7 and V is TRBV7-2, with 7 bases aligning to TRBD2. The V gene end was trimmed by 1 base and the J gene end by 0 bases; junction bases not matched to a gene: 12. Germline CDR1 SGHTA, CDR2 FQGNSA. This CDR3 is built from 18 residues. CDR3 bases: TGTGCCAGCAGCTTAGTTACGGGGGGTCTTGGGAGCTCCTACGAGCAGTACTTC. It is translated as CASSLVTGGLGSSYEQYF.

The chain carries TRBV4-3 and TRBJ2-2; the match to TRBD2 covers 10 bases. The junction had 2 bases not matched to a gene; V was cut back by 1 base and J by 3 bases. The germline CDR1 and CDR2 sequences are LGHNA and YSLEER. The CDR3 covers 16 residues. CDR3 amino acids: CASSQGTSGHTGELFF. The CDR3 region has the DNA TGCGCCAGCAGCCAAGGGACTAGCGGACACACCGGGGAGCTGTTTTTT.

This clonotype was observed once. The junction and the germline gene differ at one end; a read error may be behind it. As DNA, the CDR3 is TGTGCCAGCAGGTTAGGCCGACTAGCGGGAGTTCCCACAGATACGCAGTATTTT. This sequence encodes CASRLGRLAGVPTDTQYF. The V call is TRBV12-3 or TRBV12-4, the J call TRBJ2-3, with TRBD2 identical over 12 bases. There are 18 residues in the CDR3.

The chain couples TRBV2 to TRBJ1-3; 7 bases agree with TRBD1. From germline, CDR1 is SNHLY and CDR2 FYNNEI. The CDR3 has 16 amino acids. V lost 6 bases to trimming and J lost 0 bases; unmatched junction nucleotides: 8. The CDR3 loop is CASSEPRDSSGNTIYF. The CDR3 region has the DNA TGTGCCAGCAGCGAACCCCGGGACAGCTCTGGAAACACCATATATTTT. Variable domain in full (rest from reference TRBV2 and TRBJ1-3): EPEVTQTPSHQVTQMGQEVILRCVPISNHLYFYWYRQILGQKVEFLVSFYNNEISEKSEIFDDQFSVERPDGSNFTLKIRSTKLEDSAMYFCASSEPRDSSGNTIYFGEGSWLTVV.

V is TRBV7-2 and J is TRBJ2-1; possibly TRBD2 for D (7 bases). Germline CDR1 reads SGHTA; CDR2 reads FQGNSA. The CDR3 length is 16 residues. V was cut by 6 bases and J by 2 bases, with 17 bases left in between. The CDR3 nucleotides are TGTGCCAGCAGACAAGGGGGGGGAGGAACCTACAATGAGCAGTTCTTC. Encoded protein: CASRQGGGGTYNEQFF.

The rearrangement links TRBV4-1 to TRBJ2-3; 11 nucleotides match TRBD2. Losses at the gene ends were 4 bases for V and 0 bases for J; bases not matched to a gene: 3. The germline CDR1 and CDR2 sequences are MGHRA and YSYEKL. The CDR3 loop spans 16 amino acids. The CDR3 DNA reads as TGCGCCAGCAGCCGGAGACTAGCGGGAAGCACAGATACGCAGTATTTT. Protein product: CASSRRLAGSTDTQYF.

The chain uses TRBV10-3 and TRBJ2-3, with 9 bases fitting TRBD2. The V gene's germline CDR1 is ENHRY and CDR2 SYGVKD. With 8 bases clipped from V and 2 bases from J, the junction kept 8 bases outside the gene matches. The CDR3 is 15 amino acids. The CDR3 DNA follows: TGTGCCATCGGTTCCTTAGCGGGAGTCACAGATACGCAGTATTTT. It is translated as CAIGSLAGVTDTQYF.

The chain joins TRBV6-6 to TRBJ1-2, with D hard to call. This CDR3 has 15 residues. Trimming pared 0 bases from V and 4 bases from J, leaving 12 bases between. Germline V CDR1 and CDR2: MNHNY, SVGAGI (reference sequence). This CDR3 is CASSYSEAIGYGYTF. The DNA of the CDR3 is TGTGCCAGCAGTTACTCCGAGGCGATCGGCTATGGCTACACCTTC.

This sequence joins TRBV5-6 and TRBJ2-1; 8 bases are a match to TRBD1. The CDR3 spans 13 residues. Germline V lookup: CDR1 SGHDT, CDR2 YYEEEE. The ends lost 4 bases at V and 7 bases at J; junction bases unmatched: 4. The CDR3 DNA is TGTGCCAGCAGCACCACAGGGGGGAATGAGCAGTTCTTC. This encodes CASSTTGGNEQFF.

The chain has TRBV5-1 and TRBJ2-1, with a possible D match to TRBD1 (5 bases). Germline CDR1 and CDR2: SGHRS and YFSETQ. This CDR3 has 15 amino acids. V lost 1 base to trimming and J lost 1 base, with 9 bases between them. As DNA, the CDR3 is TGCGCCAGCAGCTTGAGTCCAGGGTCCTACAATGAGCAGTTCTTC. It translates to CASSLSPGSYNEQFF.

This chain connects TRBV29-1 to TRBJ2-3, with TRBD2 matching over 7 bases. J lost 1 base, V lost 4 bases, and 5 bases had no gene match. CDR3 length: 14 amino acids. CDR1 SQVTM and CDR2 ANQGSEA come from the germline V gene. CDR3 residues: CSVGAGVGTDTQYF. The CDR3 DNA sequence: TGCAGCGTTGGGGCGGGAGTGGGCACAGATACGCAGTATTTT.